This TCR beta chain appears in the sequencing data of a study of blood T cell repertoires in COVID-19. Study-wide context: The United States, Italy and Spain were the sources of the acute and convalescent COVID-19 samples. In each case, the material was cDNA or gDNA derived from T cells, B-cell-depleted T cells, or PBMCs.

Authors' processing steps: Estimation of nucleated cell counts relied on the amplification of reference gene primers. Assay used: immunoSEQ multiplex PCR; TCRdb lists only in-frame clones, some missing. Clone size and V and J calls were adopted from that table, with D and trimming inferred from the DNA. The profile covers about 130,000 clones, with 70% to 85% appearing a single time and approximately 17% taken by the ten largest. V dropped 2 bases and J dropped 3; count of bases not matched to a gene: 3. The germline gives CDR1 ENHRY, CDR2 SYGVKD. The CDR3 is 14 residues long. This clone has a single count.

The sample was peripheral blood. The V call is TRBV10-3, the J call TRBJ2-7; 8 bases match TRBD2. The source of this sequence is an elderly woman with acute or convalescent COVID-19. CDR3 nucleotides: TGTGCCATCAGTGAGAGCGGGAGCCTCTACGAGCAGTACTTC. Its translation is CAISESGSLYEQYF.